This T cell receptor (beta chain) emerged from a study of T-cell reconstitution after alpha-beta-depleted transplantation in children. For TCRbeta, the library was prepared with unique molecular identifiers. TCRdb reprocessed the PCR reads via MiXCR and lists one record per CDR3 protein. The sample lists about 980,000 distinct CDR3 sequences, around 30% occurring once. This CDR3 has 14 residues. CDR1 DFQATT and CDR2 SNEGSKA come from the germline V gene (reference sequence). The V segment lost 5 bases and the J segment 4 bases; nucleotides outside the gene matches: 5. About this clonotype: What it recognizes is unknown.

Study outcomes and limitations: Recipient T cells and thymic progenitors that survived were the source of the high TCRbeta diversity seen at day 60 in some patients. At one year after transplant, newly produced T cells mostly accounted for T-cell counts and diversity.

The rearrangement uses TRBV20-1 and TRBJ2-2; 9 bases align to TRBD2. The sample consisted of PBMCs, mostly from graft donor cells, taken 360 days after TCRalphabeta/CD19-depleted stem cell transplant. The clonotype comes from a boy under two years old who had a stem cell transplant for SCID, so the T cells may come from the graft donor. The CDR3 region is CSAAAGGSTGELFF. As DNA, the CDR3 is TGCAGTGCTGCAGCGGGGGGTAGCACCGGGGAGCTGTTTTTT.